This entry is about one T cell receptor (beta chain). This clonotype has ten or more counts. No cognate antigen has been identified for it. One end of the junction is discordant with germline, which a read error may explain. This entry is derived from a study of early T cells in non-severe SARS-CoV-2 infection (dated by TCRdb to about 2021). As for the study more broadly: Because TCR sequencing was done on bulk RNA from unsorted whole blood, the alpha and beta chains could not be paired. Study-level results and caveats: VDJdb matching was skewed toward anti-spike CD8 responses, so virus-specific expansions were likely underestimated and private and CD4 specificities were missed.

To prepare the library, 5' RACE was applied. Sequenced on a NextSeq 500. In the TCR library protocol, unique molecular identifiers were attached to individual cDNA molecules to correct for PCR bias and sequencing error. TCR alpha and beta chains were both sequenced, and the abundances of alpha and beta sequences in each sample were closely correlated with each other. For the original study's pipeline: Decombinator V4 was used to annotate the V gene, J gene and CDR3 of the TCR sequences. TCRs were defined as expanded if a significant change between any two time points was detected under a Poisson model with p below 0.0001. TCR abundances were normalised to the total number of TCRs sequenced in each sample and reported as counts per million. TRAV1-2 paired with TRAJ12, TRAJ20 or TRAJ33 defined MAIT TCRs, while TRAV10 paired with TRAJ18 defined iNKT TCRs. VDJdb, accessed 1 November 2021, was searched for CMV, EBV and SARS-CoV-2 annotated TCRs, with TCRs annotated for multiple antigens excluded. Clones were called with MiXCR by TCRdb after fastp trimmed the public reads at Q25, and only in-frame beta chains were retained. Identical CDR3 protein sequences are pooled into one entry, listed with their most common genes and DNA. V and J calls and clone size were set by TCRdb, not the authors. This sample has some 29,000 distinct CDR3 sequences in its table, and 5.3% of those were observed once. Clones ranked in the top ten supply 3.5% to 5.5% of the sample.

The CDR3 holds 12 amino acids from the cysteine to the phenylalanine. Only the CDR3 region is kept as DNA, spanning 36 bases read in frame from base 1. Sequences SQVTM (CDR1) and ANQGSEA (CDR2) are obtained from the germline V gene. Set within a cohort of healthcare workers in London, UK, this nested case-control study involved weekly PCR testing of nasopharyngeal swabs along with blood sampling. Healthcare workers were recruited between 23 and 31 March 2020, during the week of the UK lockdown, and were followed weekly for up to roughly 15 weeks. The chain is assembled from TRBV29-1 and TRBJ2-2, with TRBD1 identical over 7 junction bases. Input material: whole blood. The clonotype originates from an adult who was a healthcare worker with PCR-confirmed SARS-CoV-2 infection or an uninfected control (not recorded which). The DNA reads as follows: TGCAGCGTTTCACAGGGGACCGGGGAGCTGTCTTTT. This is translated as CSVSQGTGELSF.